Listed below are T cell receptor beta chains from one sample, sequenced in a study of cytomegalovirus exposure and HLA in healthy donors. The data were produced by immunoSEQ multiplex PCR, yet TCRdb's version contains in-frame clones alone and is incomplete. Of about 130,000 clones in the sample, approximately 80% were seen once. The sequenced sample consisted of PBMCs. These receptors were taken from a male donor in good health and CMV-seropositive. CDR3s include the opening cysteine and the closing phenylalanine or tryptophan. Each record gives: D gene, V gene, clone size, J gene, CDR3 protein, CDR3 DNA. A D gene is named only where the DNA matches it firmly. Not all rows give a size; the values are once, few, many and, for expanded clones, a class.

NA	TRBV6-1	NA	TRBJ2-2	CASSPVINLNGELFF	TGTGCCAGCAGTCCTGTCATAAACCTAAACGGGGAGCTGTTTTTT
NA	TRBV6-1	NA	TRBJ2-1	CASSATGGNEQFF	TGTGCCAGCAGTGCAACCGGGGGCAATGAGCAGTTCTTC
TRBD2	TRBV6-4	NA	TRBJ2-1	CASSTSSGGRIYNEQFF	TGTGCCAGCAGTACCAGTAGCGGGGGGCGTATCTACAATGAGCAGTTCTTC
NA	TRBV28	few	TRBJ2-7	CASSPVGGTSSYEQYF	TGTGCCAGCAGTCCAGTTGGCGGCACTAGCTCCTACGAGCAGTACTTC
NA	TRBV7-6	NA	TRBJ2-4	CARAPAILAKNIQYF	TGTGCCAGGGCCCCCGCAATATTAGCCAAAAACATTCAGTACTTC
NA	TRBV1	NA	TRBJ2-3	CTSSPYLTSGTEGAQYF	TGCACCAGCAGCCCGTACCTGACTAGCGGGACGGAGGGGGCGCAGTATTTT
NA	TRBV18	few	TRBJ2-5	CASSEAQETQYF	TGTGCCAGCTCAGAGGCACAAGAGACCCAGTACTTC
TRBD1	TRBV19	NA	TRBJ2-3	CASKTGDLAASTDTQYF	TGTGCCAGTAAGACAGGGGACCTAGCTGCTAGCACAGATACGCAGTATTTT
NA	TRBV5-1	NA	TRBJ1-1	CASSLGTKSRNTEAFF	TGCGCCAGCAGCTTGGGGACTAAGAGTAGGAACACTGAAGCTTTCTTT
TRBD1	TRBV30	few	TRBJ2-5	CALRPTGRETQYF	TGTGCCTTGAGACCGACAGGGCGGGAGACCCAGTACTTC
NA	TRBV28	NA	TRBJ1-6	CASSSLNGSPLHF	TGTGCCAGCAGTTCCCTAAATGGTTCACCCCTCCACTTT
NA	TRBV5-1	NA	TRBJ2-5	CASSFLRGETQYF	TGCGCCAGCAGCTTCCTCAGGGGTGAGACCCAGTACTTC
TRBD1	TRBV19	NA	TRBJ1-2	CASIMGADRAYGYTF	TGTGCCAGTATCATGGGGGCGGACAGGGCATATGGCTACACCTTC
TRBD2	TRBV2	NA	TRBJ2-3	CASSEIAGSGTQYF	TGTGCCAGCAGTGAGATAGCGGGGAGTGGTACGCAGTATTTT
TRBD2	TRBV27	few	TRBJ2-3	CASSLGREWTDTQYF	TGTGCCAGCAGTTTAGGGCGGGAGTGGACAGATACGCAGTATTTT
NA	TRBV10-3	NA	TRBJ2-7	CAISGTEGWYEQYF	TGTGCCATCAGTGGAACAGAGGGTTGGTACGAGCAGTACTTC
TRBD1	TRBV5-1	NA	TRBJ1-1	CASSPRTGGVYTEAFF	TGCGCCAGCAGCCCTCGGACAGGGGGCGTATACACTGAAGCTTTCTTT
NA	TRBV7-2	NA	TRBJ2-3	CASGETTDTQYF	TGTGCCAGCGGGGAGACCACAGATACGCAGTATTTT
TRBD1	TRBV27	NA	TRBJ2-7	CASRDRVNHEQYF	TGTGCCAGCAGAGACAGGGTGAACCACGAGCAGTACTTC
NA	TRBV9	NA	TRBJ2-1	CASSVSVGANEQFF	TGTGCCAGCAGCGTGTCCGTTGGAGCGAATGAGCAGTTCTTC
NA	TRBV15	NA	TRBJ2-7	CATSREARNLYEQYF	TGTGCCACCAGCAGAGAAGCACGAAATTTATACGAGCAGTACTTC
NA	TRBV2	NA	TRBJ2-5	CAISTGVRETQYF	TGTGCCATCTCTACGGGAGTGAGGGAGACCCAGTACTTC
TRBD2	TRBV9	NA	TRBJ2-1	CASSPGTSAGNEQFF	TGTGCCAGCAGCCCGGGGACTAGCGCGGGCAATGAGCAGTTCTTC
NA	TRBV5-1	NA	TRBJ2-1	CASSFPTEGNEQFF	TGCGCCAGCAGCTTCCCCACCGAGGGCAATGAGCAGTTCTTC
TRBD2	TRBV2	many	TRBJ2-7	CASSVASGGYEQYF	TGTGCCAGCAGTGTTGCTAGCGGGGGCTACGAGCAGTACTTC
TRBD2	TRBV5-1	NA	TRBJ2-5	CASSPRRTSGNKETQYF	TGCGCCAGCAGCCCTCGAAGGACTAGCGGAAATAAAGAGACCCAGTACTTC
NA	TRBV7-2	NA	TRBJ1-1	CASSLDKGRGTEAFF	TGTGCCAGCAGCTTAGATAAGGGCCGGGGGACTGAAGCTTTCTTT
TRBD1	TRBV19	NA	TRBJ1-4	CASTPGGTNEKLFF	TGTGCCAGTACTCCAGGGGGAACTAATGAAAAACTGTTTTTT
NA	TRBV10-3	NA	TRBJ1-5	CAIKQENQPQHF	TGTGCCATAAAACAGGAAAATCAGCCCCAGCATTTT
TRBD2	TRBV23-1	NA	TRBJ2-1	CASSQASGRSLRYNEQFF	TGCGCCAGCAGTCAGGCTAGCGGGAGAAGCTTGAGATACAATGAGCAGTTCTTC
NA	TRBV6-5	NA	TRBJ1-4	CASSYGATNEKLFF	TGTGCCAGCAGTTACGGAGCAACTAATGAAAAACTGTTTTTT
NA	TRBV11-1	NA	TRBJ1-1	CASSPGGAGTKAFF	TGTGCCAGCAGCCCCGGAGGGGCGGGCACTAAAGCTTTCTTT
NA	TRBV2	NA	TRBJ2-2	CASKYRQNTGELFF	TGTGCCAGCAAGTACAGGCAGAACACCGGGGAGCTGTTTTTT
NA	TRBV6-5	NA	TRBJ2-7	CASSYYGTKYEQYF	TGTGCCAGCAGTTACTACGGGACAAAATACGAGCAGTACTTC
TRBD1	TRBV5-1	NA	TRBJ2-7	CASRGTGYEQYF	TGCGCCAGCAGGGGGACAGGGTACGAGCAGTACTTC
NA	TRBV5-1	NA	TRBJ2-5	CASSFGTGETQYF	TGCGCCAGCAGCTTTGGTACCGGAGAGACCCAGTACTTC
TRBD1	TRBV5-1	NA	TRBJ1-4	CASSDDRGNEKLFF	TGCGCCAGCAGCGACGACAGGGGGAATGAAAAACTGTTTTTT
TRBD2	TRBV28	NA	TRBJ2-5	CASSLAPPGLRVHF	TGTGCCAGCAGTTTAGCGCCCCCGGGACTAAGGGTGCACTTC
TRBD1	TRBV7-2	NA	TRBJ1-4	CASSLTGTTNEKLFF	TGTGCCAGCAGCCTGACAGGGACAACTAATGAAAAACTGTTTTTT
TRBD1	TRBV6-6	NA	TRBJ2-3	CASRQTGAGTDTQYF	TGTGCCAGCAGGCAGACAGGGGCAGGCACAGATACGCAGTATTTT